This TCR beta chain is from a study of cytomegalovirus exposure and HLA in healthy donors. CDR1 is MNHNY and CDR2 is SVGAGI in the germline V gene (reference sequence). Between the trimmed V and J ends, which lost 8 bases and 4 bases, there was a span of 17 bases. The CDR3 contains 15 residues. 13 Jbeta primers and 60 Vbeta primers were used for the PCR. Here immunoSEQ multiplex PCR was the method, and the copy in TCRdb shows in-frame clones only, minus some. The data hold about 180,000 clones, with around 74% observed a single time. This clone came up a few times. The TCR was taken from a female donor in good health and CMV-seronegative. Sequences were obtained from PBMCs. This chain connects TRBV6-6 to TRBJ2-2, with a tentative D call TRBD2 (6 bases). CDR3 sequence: CASDWTPGVTGELFF. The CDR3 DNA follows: TGTGCCAGCGACTGGACGCCGGGGGTCACCGGGGAGCTGTTTTTT.